This T cell receptor (beta chain) was sequenced for a study of T cells in narcolepsy. At the level of the study: Enrolled donors included narcolepsy type 1 or type 2 patients and healthy controls.

Broader study findings: Comparing one patient's CSF and blood CD4+ clonotypes highlighted HCRT- and TRIB2-specific autoreactive clonotypes. Autoreactive clonotypes reportedly recurred in blood of same and different patients, not controls.

Losses at the gene ends were 6 bases for V and 8 bases for J; bases not matched to a gene: 18. The CDR3 is made up of 17 amino acids. Germline V CDR1 and CDR2: MNHGY, SAAAGT. In its sample, this clone was seen a few times. Its matching antigen is unknown. TCRdb's copy holds only in-frame clones and misses some; the assay was immunoSEQ multiplex PCR. The sample includes roughly 30,000 clones, more than 70% of them seen just once. The genes are TRBV6-8 and TRBJ1-4, with 7 nucleotides matching TRBD1. The sample consisted of CD45RA- memory CD4+ T cells from PBMCs. The clonotype was recovered from a human donor with narcolepsy. The CDR3 nucleotides are TGTGCCAGCAGATGTCCTCCACACAGGGGAACGAAAGAAAAACTGTTTTTT. This encodes CASRCPPHRGTKEKLFF.